What follows are 12 T cell receptor beta chains derived from one specimen sequenced in a study of blood T cell repertoires in COVID-19. Sequencing was performed with immunoSEQ multiplex PCR; in TCRdb, only in-frame clones are kept and a portion is missing. The sample lists roughly 69,000 clones; around 80% were seen once. Sequencing was performed on PBMCs or T cells enriched from blood (not recorded which). These receptors originate from a woman aged 40-49 years with acute COVID-19.

This clone was seen just once. This rearrangement joins TRBV6-1 to TRBJ2-1; D unresolved. Trimming stripped 1 base from V and 10 bases from J, with 5 bases between. Germline CDR1 and CDR2: MNHNS and SASEGT. The CDR3 is made up of 11 amino acids. The CDR3 DNA sequence: TGTGCCAGCAGTGAAGTCGGGGAGCAGTTCTTC. Translated, it gives CASSEVGEQFF.

V gene TRBV27 combines with J gene TRBJ1-5; TRBD1 matches at 8 bases. The germline V gene encodes CDR1 MNHEY and CDR2 SMNVEV (reference sequence). The CDR3 length is 16 residues. The V gene end was trimmed by 3 bases and the J gene end by 0 bases; junction bases not matched to a gene: 4. This CDR3 is CASSFTGGFSNQPQHF. CDR3 nucleotides: TGTGCCAGCAGTTTTACAGGGGGATTTAGCAATCAGCCCCAGCATTTT.

This clone was seen only once. This chain joins TRBV29-1 and TRBJ2-3; D remains unclear. Germline CDR1 reads SQVTM; CDR2 reads ANQGSEA. With 7 bases removed from V and 8 bases from J, the gap between germline ends came to 16 bases. The CDR3 contains 12 residues. CDR3 DNA: TGCAGCGCCCAAACTGGGCAAGTTACGCAGTATTTT. This translates into CSAQTGQVTQYF.

The rearrangement links TRBV14 to TRBJ2-5; 9 bases match TRBD2. The V segment lost 1 base and the J segment 3 bases; nucleotides outside the gene matches: 9. The CDR3 has 17 residues. Per the germline V gene, CDR1 is SGHDN and CDR2 is FVKESK. This CDR3 is CASSQGRQAGGKETQYF. The DNA for the CDR3 is TGTGCCAGCAGCCAAGGTCGCCAGGCGGGGGGGAAAGAGACCCAGTACTTC.

V usage is TRBV3-1 (or the pseudogene TRBV3-2) and J usage is TRBJ2-2; D might be TRBD1 (5 bases). The CDR3 contains 13 residues. From germline, CDR1 is LGHDT and CDR2 YNNKEL (reference sequence). V was trimmed by 2 bases and J by 10 bases, leaving 11 bases between them. The DNA for the CDR3 is TGTGCCAGCAGCCAACGGACACTCCTGGAGCTGTTTTTT. This gives the protein CASSQRTLLELFF.

The genes are TRBV7-8 and TRBJ2-1; 10 nucleotides agree with TRBD2. The CDR3 spans 17 residues. J lost 10 bases, V lost 5 bases, and 17 bases had no gene match. Germline lookup yields CDR1 SGHVS and CDR2 FQNEAQ. CDR3: CASSPNIELAGSREQFF. In DNA form, the CDR3 reads TGTGCCAGCAGCCCGAACATTGAACTAGCGGGGAGCAGGGAGCAGTTCTTC.

As regards this clone: Other nucleotide sequences from this sample produce the same CDR3. The rearrangement links TRBV7-9 to TRBJ2-1, with TRBD1 as a possible D gene (6 bases). This CDR3 contains 13 residues. From germline, CDR1 is SEHNR and CDR2 FQNEAQ (reference sequence). Trimming took off 3 bases at V and 5 bases at J, with 8 bases between the two ends. DNA for the CDR3: TGTGCCAGCAGCTTGGACAGAAACAATGAGCAGTTCTTC. It codes for CASSLDRNNEQFF.

This clone was counted at least ten times. V usage is TRBV5-4 and J usage is TRBJ1-1; D not certain. The CDR3 is 15 residues long. V lost 3 bases and J 1 base, leaving 13 bases between the germline ends. The germline gives CDR1 SGHNT, CDR2 YYREEE (reference sequence). Written as DNA, the CDR3 is TGTGCCAGCAGCTCTGTCAGGATCAGGAACACTGAAGCTTTCTTT. Translating it yields CASSSVRIRNTEAFF.

The chain combines TRBV21-1 with TRBJ2-5; TRBD1 is the table's D call, not checked against the DNA. TRBV21-1 is assigned pseudogene status. This CDR3 region has 17 residues. Here the CDR3 reads CASSKDPSGGVPETQYF. In DNA form, the CDR3 reads TGTGCCAGCAGCAAAGATCCATCTGGGGGCGTCCCCGAGACCCAGTACTTC.

The chain recombines TRBV7-3 with TRBJ2-6, with a tentative D call TRBD1 (6 bases). The CDR3 covers 16 residues. The V end was cut by 6 bases, the J end by 8 bases, with 20 bases between. CDR1 and CDR2 from the germline V gene are SGHTA and FQGTGA. CDR3 sequence (DNA): TGTGCCAGCAGGCGTCCTACAGGGAGTCGGACCAACGTCCTGACTTTC. This sequence encodes CASRRPTGSRTNVLTF. The full variable domain, with the rest looked up from reference TRBV7-3 and TRBJ2-6, is GAGVSQTPSNKVTEKGKYVELRCDPISGHTALYWYRQSLGQGPEFLIYFQGTGAADDSGLPNDRFFAVRPEGSVSTLKIQRTERGDSAVYLCASRRPTGSRTNVLTFGAGSRLTVL.

The chain carries TRBV5-1 and TRBJ2-1, with D maybe TRBD1 (6 bases). V was trimmed by 4 bases and J by 1 base, leaving 12 bases between them. Per germline, CDR1 SGHRS and CDR2 YFSETQ. The CDR3 is made up of 15 amino acids. CDR3 protein: CASSAGTSSYNEQFF. DNA of the CDR3: TGCGCCAGCAGCGCCGGGACATCTTCCTACAATGAGCAGTTCTTC.

This rearrangement joins TRBV2 to TRBJ2-7, with 7 bases matching TRBD1. The CDR3 loop spans 12 amino acids. In germline, CDR1 is SNHLY, CDR2 FYNNEI. V trimming: 8 bases; J trimming: 7 bases; junction bases outside the gene matches: 8. CDR3 DNA sequence: TGTGCCAGCGCTGGGACAGCTGGAGAGCAGTACGTC. Its protein is CASAGTAGEQYV.